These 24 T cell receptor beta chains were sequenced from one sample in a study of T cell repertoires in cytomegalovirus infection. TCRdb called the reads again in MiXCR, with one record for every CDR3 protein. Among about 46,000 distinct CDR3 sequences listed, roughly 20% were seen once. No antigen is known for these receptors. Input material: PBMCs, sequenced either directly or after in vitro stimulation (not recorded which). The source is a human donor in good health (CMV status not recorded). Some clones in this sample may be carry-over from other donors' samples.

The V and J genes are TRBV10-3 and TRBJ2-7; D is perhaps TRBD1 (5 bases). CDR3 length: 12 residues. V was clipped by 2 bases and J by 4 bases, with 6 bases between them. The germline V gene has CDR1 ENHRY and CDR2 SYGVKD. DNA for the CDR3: TGTGCCATCAGTGAGGGGGCTTACGAGCAGTACTTC. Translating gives CAISEGAYEQYF.

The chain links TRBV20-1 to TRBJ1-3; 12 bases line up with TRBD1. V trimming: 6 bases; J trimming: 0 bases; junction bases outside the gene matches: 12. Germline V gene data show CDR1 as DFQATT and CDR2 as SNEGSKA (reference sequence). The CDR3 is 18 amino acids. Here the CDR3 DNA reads TGCAGTGCGCGGCCGGGACAGGGGGCCCTTTTCTCTGGAAACACCATATATTTT. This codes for CSARPGQGALFSGNTIYF.

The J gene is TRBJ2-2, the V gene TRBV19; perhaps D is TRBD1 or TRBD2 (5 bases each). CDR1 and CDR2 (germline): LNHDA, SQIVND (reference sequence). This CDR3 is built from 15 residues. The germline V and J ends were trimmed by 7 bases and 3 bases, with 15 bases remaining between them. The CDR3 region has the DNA TGTGCCAGTAATTACGGGGCATGGGACACCGGGGAGCTGTTTTTT. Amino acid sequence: CASNYGAWDTGELFF.

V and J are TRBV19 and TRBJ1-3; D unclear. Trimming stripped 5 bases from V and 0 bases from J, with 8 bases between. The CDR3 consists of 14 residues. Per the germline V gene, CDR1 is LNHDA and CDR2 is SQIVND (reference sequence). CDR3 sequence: CASSGGNSGNTIYF. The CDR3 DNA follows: TGTGCCAGTAGTGGAGGGAACTCTGGAAACACCATATATTTT.

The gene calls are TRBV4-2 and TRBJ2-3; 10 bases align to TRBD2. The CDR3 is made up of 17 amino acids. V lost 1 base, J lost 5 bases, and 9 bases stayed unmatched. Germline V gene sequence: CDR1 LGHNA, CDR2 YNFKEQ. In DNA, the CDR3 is TGTGCCAGCAGCCAAGTGCTAGCGGGGGTGAACCTAGATACGCAGTATTTT. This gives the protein CASSQVLAGVNLDTQYF.

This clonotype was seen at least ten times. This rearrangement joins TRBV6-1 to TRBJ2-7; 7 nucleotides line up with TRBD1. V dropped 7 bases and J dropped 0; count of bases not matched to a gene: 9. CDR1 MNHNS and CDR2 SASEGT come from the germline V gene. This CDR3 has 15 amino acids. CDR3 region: CASTGLGDSSYEQYF. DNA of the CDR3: TGTGCCAGCACCGGCCTAGGGGACAGCTCCTACGAGCAGTACTTC.

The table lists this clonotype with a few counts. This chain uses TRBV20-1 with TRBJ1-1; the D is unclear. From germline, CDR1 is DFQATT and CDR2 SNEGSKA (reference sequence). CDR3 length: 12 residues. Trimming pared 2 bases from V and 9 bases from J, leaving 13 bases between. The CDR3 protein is CSARQWGEKAFF. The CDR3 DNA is TGCAGTGCTAGACAGTGGGGAGAAAAAGCTTTCTTT.

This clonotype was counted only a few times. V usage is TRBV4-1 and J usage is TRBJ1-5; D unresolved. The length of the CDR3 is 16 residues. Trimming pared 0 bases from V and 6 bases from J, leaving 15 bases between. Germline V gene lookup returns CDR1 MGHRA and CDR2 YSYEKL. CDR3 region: CASSQDWQFWGQPQHF. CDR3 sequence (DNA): TGCGCCAGCAGCCAAGATTGGCAGTTTTGGGGTCAGCCCCAGCATTTT.

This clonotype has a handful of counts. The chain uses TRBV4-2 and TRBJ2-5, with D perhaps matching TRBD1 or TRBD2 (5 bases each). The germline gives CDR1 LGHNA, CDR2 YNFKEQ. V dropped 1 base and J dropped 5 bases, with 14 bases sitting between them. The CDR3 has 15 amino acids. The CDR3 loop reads CASSQGGEGLETQYF. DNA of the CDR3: TGTGCCAGCAGCCAAGGAGGAGAGGGGCTGGAGACCCAGTACTTC.

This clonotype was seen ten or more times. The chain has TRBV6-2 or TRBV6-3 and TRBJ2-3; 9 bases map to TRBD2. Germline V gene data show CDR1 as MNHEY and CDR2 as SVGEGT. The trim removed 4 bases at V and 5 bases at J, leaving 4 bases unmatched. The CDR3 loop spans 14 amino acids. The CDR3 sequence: CASSSRTSEDTQYF. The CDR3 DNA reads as TGTGCCAGCAGTTCAAGGACTAGCGAAGATACGCAGTATTTT.

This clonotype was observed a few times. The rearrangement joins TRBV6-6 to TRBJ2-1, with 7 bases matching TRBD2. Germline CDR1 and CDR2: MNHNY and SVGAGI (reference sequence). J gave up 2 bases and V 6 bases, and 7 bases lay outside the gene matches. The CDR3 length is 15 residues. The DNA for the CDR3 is TGTGCCAGCAGACCTACCGGGACTACCTACAATGAGCAGTTCTTC. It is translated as CASRPTGTTYNEQFF.

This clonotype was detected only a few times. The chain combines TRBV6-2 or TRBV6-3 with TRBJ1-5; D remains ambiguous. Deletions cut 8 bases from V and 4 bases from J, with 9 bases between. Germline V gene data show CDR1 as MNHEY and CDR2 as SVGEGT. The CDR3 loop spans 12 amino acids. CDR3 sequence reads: CASSGRNQPQHF. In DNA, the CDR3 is TGTGCCAGCTCAGGCAGAAATCAGCCCCAGCATTTT.

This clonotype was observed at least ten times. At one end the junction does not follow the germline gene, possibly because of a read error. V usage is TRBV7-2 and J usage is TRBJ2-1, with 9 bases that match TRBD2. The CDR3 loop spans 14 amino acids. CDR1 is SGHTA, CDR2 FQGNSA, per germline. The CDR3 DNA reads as TGTGCCAGCCGCTTAGCGGGAGATTACAATGAGCAGTTCTTC. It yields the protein CASRLAGDYNEQFF.

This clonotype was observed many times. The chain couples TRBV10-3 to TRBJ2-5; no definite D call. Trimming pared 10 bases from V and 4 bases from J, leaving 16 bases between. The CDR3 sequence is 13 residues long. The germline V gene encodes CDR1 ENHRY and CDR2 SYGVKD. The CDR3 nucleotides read TGTGCCACCAAAACCCCCCCCCCAGAGACCCAGTACTTC. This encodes CATKTPPPETQYF.

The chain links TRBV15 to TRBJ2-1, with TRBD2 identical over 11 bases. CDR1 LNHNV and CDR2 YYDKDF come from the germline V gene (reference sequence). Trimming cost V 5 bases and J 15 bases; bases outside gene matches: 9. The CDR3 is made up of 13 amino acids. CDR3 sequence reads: CATSPPTSGVMFF. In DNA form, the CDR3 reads TGTGCCACCAGCCCACCGACTAGCGGGGTTATGTTCTTC.

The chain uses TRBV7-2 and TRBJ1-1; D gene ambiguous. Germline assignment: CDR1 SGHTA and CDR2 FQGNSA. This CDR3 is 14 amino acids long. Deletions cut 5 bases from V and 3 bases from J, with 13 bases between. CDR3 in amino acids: CASSAGVMDTEAFF. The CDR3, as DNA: TGTGCCAGCAGCGCTGGGGTTATGGACACTGAAGCTTTCTTT. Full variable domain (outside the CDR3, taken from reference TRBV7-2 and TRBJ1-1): GAGVSQSPSNKVTEKGKDVELRCDPISGHTALYWYRQSLGQGLEFLIYFQGNSAPDKSGLPSDRFSAERTGGSVSTLTIQRTQQEDSAVYLCASSAGVMDTEAFFGQGTRLTVV.

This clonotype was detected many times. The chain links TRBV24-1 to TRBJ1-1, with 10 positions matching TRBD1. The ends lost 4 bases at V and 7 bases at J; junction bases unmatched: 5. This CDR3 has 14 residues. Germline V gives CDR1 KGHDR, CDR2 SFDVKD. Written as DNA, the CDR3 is TGTGCCACCAGTGAGGACAGGGGGGGCAGTGAAGCTTTCTTT. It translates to CATSEDRGGSEAFF.

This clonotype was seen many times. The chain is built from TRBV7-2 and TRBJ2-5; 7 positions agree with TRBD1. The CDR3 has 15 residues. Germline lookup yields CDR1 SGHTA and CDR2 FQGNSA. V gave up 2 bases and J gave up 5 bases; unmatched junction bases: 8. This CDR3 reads CASSLNRGQWETQYF. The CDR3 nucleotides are TGTGCCAGCAGCTTAAACAGGGGCCAGTGGGAGACCCAGTACTTC.

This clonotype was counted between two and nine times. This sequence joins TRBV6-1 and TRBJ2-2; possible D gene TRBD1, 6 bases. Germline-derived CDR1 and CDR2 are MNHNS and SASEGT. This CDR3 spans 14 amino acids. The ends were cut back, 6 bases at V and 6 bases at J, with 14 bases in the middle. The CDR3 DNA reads TGTGCCAGCAGCATGACAGGTTTCTCCGGGGAGCTGTTTTTT. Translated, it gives CASSMTGFSGELFF.

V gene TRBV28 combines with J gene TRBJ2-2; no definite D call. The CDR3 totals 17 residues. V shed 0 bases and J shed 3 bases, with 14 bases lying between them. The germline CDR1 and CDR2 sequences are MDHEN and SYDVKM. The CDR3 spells CASSLWAWSRDTGELFF. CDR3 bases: TGTGCCAGCAGTTTATGGGCGTGGAGTCGTGACACCGGGGAGCTGTTTTTT.

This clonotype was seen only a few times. CDR3 in DNA: TGTGCCAGCAGCTTGGCGGGGCTAGGGCCCTACGAGCAGTACTTC. Translation gives CASSLAGLGPYEQYF. The chain combines TRBV5-7 with TRBJ2-7; D may be TRBD1 or TRBD2 (5 bases each). TRBV5-7 has ORF status, its function being uncertain. V gave up 0 bases and J gave up 2 bases, with 12 bases separating them. The CDR3 length is 15 residues.

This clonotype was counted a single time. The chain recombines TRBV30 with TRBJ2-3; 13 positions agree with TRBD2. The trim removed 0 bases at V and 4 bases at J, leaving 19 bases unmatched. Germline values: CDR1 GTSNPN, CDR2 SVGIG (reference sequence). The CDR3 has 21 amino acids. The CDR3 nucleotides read TGTGCCTGGAGTGTACCCCCGGGACTAGCGGGAAGGGGTCGCTTGCCAGATACGCAGTATTTT. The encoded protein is CAWSVPPGLAGRGRLPDTQYF.

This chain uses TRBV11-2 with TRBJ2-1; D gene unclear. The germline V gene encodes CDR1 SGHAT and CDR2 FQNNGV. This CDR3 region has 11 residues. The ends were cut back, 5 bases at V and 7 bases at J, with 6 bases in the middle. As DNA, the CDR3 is TGTGCCAGCAGCCACACGAATGAGCAGTTCTTC. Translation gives CASSHTNEQFF.

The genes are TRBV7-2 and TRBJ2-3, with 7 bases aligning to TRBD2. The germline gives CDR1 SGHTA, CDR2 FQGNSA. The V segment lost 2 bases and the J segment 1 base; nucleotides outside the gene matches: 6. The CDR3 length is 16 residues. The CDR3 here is CASSLSQAGRTDTQYF. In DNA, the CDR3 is TGTGCCAGCAGCTTATCTCAAGCGGGACGCACAGATACGCAGTATTTT.